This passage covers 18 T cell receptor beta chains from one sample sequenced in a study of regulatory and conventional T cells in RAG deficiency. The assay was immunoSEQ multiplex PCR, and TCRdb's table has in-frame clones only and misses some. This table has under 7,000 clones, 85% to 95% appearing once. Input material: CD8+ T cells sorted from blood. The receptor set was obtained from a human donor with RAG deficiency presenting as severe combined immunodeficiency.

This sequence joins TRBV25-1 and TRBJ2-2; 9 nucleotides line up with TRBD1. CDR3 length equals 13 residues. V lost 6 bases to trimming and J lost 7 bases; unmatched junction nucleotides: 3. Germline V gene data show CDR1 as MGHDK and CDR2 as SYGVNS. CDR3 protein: CASRTGGGGELFF. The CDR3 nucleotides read TGTGCCAGCAGGACAGGGGGAGGCGGGGAGCTGTTTTTT.

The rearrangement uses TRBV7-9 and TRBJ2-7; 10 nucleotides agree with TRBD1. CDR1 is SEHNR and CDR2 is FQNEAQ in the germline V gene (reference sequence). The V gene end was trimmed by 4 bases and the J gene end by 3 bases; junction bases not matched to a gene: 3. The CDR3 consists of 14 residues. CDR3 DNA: TGTGCCAGCAGCTCGGGGGACAGGGGCTACGAGCAGTACTTC. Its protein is CASSSGDRGYEQYF.

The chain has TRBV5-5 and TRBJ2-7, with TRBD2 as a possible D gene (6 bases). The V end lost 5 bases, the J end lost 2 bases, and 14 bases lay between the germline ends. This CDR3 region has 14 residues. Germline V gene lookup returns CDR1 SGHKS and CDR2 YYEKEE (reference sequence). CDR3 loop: CASRGRYSPYEQYF. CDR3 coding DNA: TGTGCCAGCAGGGGGAGGTACAGCCCCTACGAGCAGTACTTC.

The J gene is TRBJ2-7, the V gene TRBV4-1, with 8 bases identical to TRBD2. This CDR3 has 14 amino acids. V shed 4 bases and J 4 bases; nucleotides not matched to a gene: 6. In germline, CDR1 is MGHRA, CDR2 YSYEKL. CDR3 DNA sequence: TGCGCCAGCAGCCCCAAGGGACTAGAATACGAGCAGTACTTC. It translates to CASSPKGLEYEQYF.

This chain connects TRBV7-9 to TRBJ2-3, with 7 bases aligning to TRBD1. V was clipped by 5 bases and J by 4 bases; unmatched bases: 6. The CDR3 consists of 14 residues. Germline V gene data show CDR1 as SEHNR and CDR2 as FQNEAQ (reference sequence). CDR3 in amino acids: CASSARDRPDTQYF. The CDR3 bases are TGTGCCAGCAGCGCCCGGGACAGACCAGATACGCAGTATTTT.

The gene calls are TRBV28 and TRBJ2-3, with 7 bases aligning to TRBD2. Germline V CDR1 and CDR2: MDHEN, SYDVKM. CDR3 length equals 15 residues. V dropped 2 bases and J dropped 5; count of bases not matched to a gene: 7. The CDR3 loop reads CASSLVGGSVDTQYF. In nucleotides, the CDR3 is TGTGCCAGCAGTTTAGTGGGAGGGTCGGTAGATACGCAGTATTTT.

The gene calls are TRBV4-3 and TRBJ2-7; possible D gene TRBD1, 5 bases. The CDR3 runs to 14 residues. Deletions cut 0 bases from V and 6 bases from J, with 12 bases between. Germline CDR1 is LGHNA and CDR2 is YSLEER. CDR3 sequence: CASSQDSRVTEQYF. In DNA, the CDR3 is TGCGCCAGCAGCCAAGACAGCAGGGTGACCGAGCAGTACTTC.

CDR3 sequence (DNA): TGTGCCAGCAGCGGGACAGACACAGATACGCAGTATTTT. Translating it yields CASSGTDTDTQYF. The V gene is TRBV9, the J gene TRBJ2-3, with a tentative D call TRBD1 (6 bases). The germline V and J ends were trimmed by 3 bases and 2 bases, with 7 bases remaining between them. Germline CDR1 and CDR2: SGDLS and YYNGEE. The CDR3 is made up of 13 amino acids.

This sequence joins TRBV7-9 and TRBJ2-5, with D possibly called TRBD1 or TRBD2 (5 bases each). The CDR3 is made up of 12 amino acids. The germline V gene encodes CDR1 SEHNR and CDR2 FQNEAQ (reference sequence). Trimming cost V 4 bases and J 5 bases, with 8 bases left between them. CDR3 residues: CASSWGRETQYF. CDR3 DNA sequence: TGTGCCAGCAGCTGGGGACGGGAGACCCAGTACTTC.

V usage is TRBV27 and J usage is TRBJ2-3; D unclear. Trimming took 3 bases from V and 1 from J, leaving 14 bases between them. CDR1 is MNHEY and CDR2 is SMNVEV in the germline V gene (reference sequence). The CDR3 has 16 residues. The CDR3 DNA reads TGTGCCAGCAGTTTCCTCGCCGTAGAAGGCACAGATACGCAGTATTTT. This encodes CASSFLAVEGTDTQYF.

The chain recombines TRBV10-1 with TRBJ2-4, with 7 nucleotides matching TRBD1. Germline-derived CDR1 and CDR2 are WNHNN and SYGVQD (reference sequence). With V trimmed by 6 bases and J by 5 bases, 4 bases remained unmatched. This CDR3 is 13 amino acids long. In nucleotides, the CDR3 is TGCGCCAGCAGCGGGGACAGCGAAAACATTCAGTACTTC. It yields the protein CASSGDSENIQYF.

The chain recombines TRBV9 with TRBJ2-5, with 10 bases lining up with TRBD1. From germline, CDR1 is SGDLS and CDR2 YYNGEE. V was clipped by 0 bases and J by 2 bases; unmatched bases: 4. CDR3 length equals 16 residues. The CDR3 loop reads CASSVGGQGLQETQYF. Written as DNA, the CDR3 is TGTGCCAGCAGCGTAGGGGGACAGGGGCTTCAAGAGACCCAGTACTTC.

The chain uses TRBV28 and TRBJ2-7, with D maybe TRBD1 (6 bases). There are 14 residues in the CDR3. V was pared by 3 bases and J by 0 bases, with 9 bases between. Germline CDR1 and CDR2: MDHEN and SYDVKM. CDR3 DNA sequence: TGTGCCAGCAGTTTCCGGACAGCCTCCTACGAGCAGTACTTC. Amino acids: CASSFRTASYEQYF. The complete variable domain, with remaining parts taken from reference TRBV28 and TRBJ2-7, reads DVKVTQSSRYLVKRTGEKVFLECVQDMDHENMFWYRQDPGLGLRLIYFSYDVKMKEKGDIPEGYSVSREKKERFSLILESASTNQTSMYLCASSFRTASYEQYFGPGTRLTVT.

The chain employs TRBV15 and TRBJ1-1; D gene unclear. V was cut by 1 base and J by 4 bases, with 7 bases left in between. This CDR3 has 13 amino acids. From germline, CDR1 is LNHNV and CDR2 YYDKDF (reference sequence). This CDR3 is CATSRAGFTEAFF. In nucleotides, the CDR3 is TGTGCCACCAGCAGAGCAGGCTTCACTGAAGCTTTCTTT.

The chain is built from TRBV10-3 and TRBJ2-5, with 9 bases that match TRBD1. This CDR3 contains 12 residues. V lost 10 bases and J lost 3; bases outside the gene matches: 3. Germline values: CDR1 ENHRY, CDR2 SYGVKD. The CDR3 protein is CATRDREETQYF. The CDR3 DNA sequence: TGTGCCACCCGGGACAGGGAAGAGACCCAGTACTTC.

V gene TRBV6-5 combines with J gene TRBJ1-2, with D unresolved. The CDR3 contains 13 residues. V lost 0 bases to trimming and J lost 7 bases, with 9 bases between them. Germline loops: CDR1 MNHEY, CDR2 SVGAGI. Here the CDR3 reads CASSYSGFGGYTF. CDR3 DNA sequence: TGTGCCAGCAGTTACTCTGGGTTTGGTGGCTACACCTTC.

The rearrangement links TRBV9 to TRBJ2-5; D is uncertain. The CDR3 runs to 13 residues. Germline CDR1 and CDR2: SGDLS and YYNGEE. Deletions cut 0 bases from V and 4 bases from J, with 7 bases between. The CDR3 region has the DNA TGTGCCAGCAGCGTAGTAGGTACAGAGACCCAGTACTTC. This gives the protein CASSVVGTETQYF.

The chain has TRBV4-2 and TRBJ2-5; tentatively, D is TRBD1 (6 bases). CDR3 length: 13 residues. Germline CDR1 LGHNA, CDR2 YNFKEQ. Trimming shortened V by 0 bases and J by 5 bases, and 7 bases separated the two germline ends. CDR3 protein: CASSQDRGETQYF. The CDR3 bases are TGTGCCAGCAGCCAAGACAGGGGTGAGACCCAGTACTTC.